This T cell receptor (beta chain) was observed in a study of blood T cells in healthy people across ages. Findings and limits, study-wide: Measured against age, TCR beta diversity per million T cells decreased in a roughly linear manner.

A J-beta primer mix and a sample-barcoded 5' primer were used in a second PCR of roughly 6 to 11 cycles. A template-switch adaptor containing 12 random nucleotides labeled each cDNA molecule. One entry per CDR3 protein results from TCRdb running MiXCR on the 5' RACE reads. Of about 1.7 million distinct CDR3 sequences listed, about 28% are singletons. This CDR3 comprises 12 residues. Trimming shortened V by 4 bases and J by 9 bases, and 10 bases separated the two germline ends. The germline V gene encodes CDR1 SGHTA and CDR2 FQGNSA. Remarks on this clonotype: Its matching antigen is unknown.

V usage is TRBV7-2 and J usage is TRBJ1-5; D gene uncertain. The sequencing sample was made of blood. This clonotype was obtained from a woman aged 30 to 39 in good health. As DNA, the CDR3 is TGTGCCAGCAGCTCCGGGGAGGCGCCCCAGCATTTT. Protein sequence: CASSSGEAPQHF.